These T cell receptor delta chains were read from a single sample in a study of gamma-delta T cells after stem cell transplantation. TCRdb re-processed the RT-PCR reads using CATT. The sample lists over 2,500 delta-chain clones; approximately 2.9% were seen once. The sample comprised gamma-delta T cells. Receptors originate from a human donor. It is not recorded whose cells these are; they may come from a transplant donor. Both conserved end residues are part of each CDR3. Each record gives: V gene, D gene, clone size, J gene, CDR3 DNA, CDR3 protein. D genes are given only for firm matches. Clone size is shown for a subset of rows, as once, few, many or a class of expanded clone.

TRDV1	.	.	TRDJ1	TGTGCTCTTGGGGAAGGTTTACACTCCGATAAACTCATCTTT	CALGEGLHSDKLIF
TRDV2	TRDD3	few	TRDJ1	TGTGCCTGTGACACCCTGGGGGCTACAGTAGACACCGATAAACTCATCTTT	CACDTLGATVDTDKLIF
TRDV2	TRDD3	large	TRDJ1	TGTGCCTGTGACACCGGGGCCCTACTGGGGGATACGGGGCTACGAGGCACCGATAAACTCATCTTT	CACDTGALLGDTGLRGTDKLIF
TRDV2	.	medium-sized	TRDJ1	TGTGCCTGTGACACCTGGGGTTCCACCGATAAACTCATCTTT	CACDTWGSTDKLIF
TRDV2	TRDD3	.	TRDJ1	TGTGCCTGTGATTTACTGGGGGCTGGCGGCACCGATAAACTCATCTTT	CACDLLGAGGTDKLIF
TRDV2	.	large	TRDJ1	TGTGCCTGTGACACCCTCTCGGCGGCCGATAAACTCATCTTT	CACDTLSAADKLIF
TRDV2	TRDD3	.	TRDJ1	TGTGCCTGTGACACGCTGGGGGATAACACCGATAAACTCATCTTT	CACDTLGDNTDKLIF
TRDV2	TRDD3	few	TRDJ1	TGTGCCTGTGACACCGTTACTGGGGGATACGGGGACACCGATAAACTCATCTTT	CACDTVTGGYGDTDKLIF
TRDV2	TRDD3	few	TRDJ1	TGTGCCTGTGACACCGGCTGGGGTGGGGGATACGAACTGGGTAAACTCATCTTT	CACDTGWGGGYELGKLIF
TRDV2	TRDD3	medium-sized	TRDJ1	TGTGCCTGTGACACTCTCACCCCAACTACTGGGGGATACCTTTACACCGATAAACTCATCTTT	CACDTLTPTTGGYLYTDKLIF
TRDV2	.	.	TRDJ1	TGTGCCTGTGACCTGGTGGGGGGAGACGGGACCGATAAACTCATCTTT	CACDLVGGDGTDKLIF
TRDV2	.	medium-sized	TRDJ1	TGTGCCTGTGACACTCTTACGGCCGAGCGGGTAGGACTCATCTTT	CACDTLTAERVGLIF
TRDV2	TRDD3	.	TRDJ1	TGTGCCTGTGACACACTGGGGGATACGGTATCCTTAGGACTCATCTTT	CACDTLGDTVSLGLIF
TRDV2	.	large	TRDJ1	TGTGCCTGTGACCTGATTCAAGGGTCCGATAAACTCATCTTT	CACDLIQGSDKLIF
TRDV2	.	medium-sized	TRDJ1	TGTGCCTGTGACAGCGTGATTGGGGATCAAAGAATACATACGTACACCGATAAACTCATCTTT	CACDSVIGDQRIHTYTDKLIF
TRDV2	TRDD3	few	TRDJ1	TGTGCCTGTGACTCTCTGGGGGCTACTCAGAGCACCGATAAACTCATCTTT	CACDSLGATQSTDKLIF
TRDV2	.	medium-sized	TRDJ1	TGTGCCTGTGACACCCTGGTAAGTCTACCTCCAACCGATAAACTCATCTTT	CACDTLVSLPPTDKLIF
TRDV2	.	medium-sized	TRDJ1	TGTGCCTGTGACACGATGGAGCTTGGGGGCCTCACCGATAAACTCATCTTT	CACDTMELGGLTDKLIF
TRDV2	TRDD3	few	TRDJ1	TGTGCCTGTTTCGTACTGGGGGATACAACCGATAAACTCATCTTT	CACFVLGDTTDKLIF
TRDV2	TRDD3	few	TRDJ1	TGTGCCTGTGACACCGCTGGGGGATACGGGACCGACAAACTCATCTTT	CACDTAGGYGTDKLIF
TRDV2	.	medium-sized	TRDJ1	TGTGCCTGTGACACCGTCGGGGGTAACACCGATAAACTCATCTTT	CACDTVGGNTDKLIF
TRDV2	.	large	TRDJ1	TGTGCCTGTGACACCTTAAGGGAAGACGATAAACTCATCTTT	CACDTLREDDKLIF
TRDV2	TRDD3	few	TRDJ1	TGTGCCTGTGACGCGGTCCGTACTGGGGGATACGGACGTTATAAACTCATCTTT	CACDAVRTGGYGRYKLIF
TRDV2	TRDD3	.	TRDJ1	TGTGCCTGTGACCCGATACTGGGGGACCCCCTTACCACCGATAAACTCATCTTT	CACDPILGDPLTTDKLIF
TRDV2	TRDD3	large	TRDJ1	TGTGCCTGTGACCGCCTACTGGGGGACCCCCTTACCACCGATAAACTCATCTTT	CACDRLLGDPLTTDKLIF
TRDV2	TRDD3	few	TRDJ1	TGTGCCTGTGGCCCGATACTGGGGGCCCACACCGATAAACTCATCTTT	CACGPILGAHTDKLIF
TRDV2	.	medium-sized	TRDJ1	TGTGCCTGTGACACCGTTGGCCCTTTTACAAACGATACCCGGGGACTCATCTTT	CACDTVGPFTNDTRGLIF
TRDV2	.	large	TRDJ1	TGTGCCTGTGACTCATTAGTCTTAGGCGATAAACTCATCTTT	CACDSLVLGDKLIF
TRDV2	.	medium-sized	TRDJ1	TGTGCCTGTGACACCGTAGGGGGCCGCCCCACCCGGCCCGATAAACTCATCTTT	CACDTVGGRPTRPDKLIF
TRDV2	.	few	TRDJ1	TGTGCCTGTAACACCGTTCCCTTAACCGATAAGCTCATCTTT	CACNTVPLTDKLIF
TRDV2	TRDD3	medium-sized	TRDJ1	TGTGCCTGTGACACCATTCGAATGCTGGGGGATACTGCGGCCGATAAACTCATCTTT	CACDTIRMLGDTAADKLIF
TRDV2	.	medium-sized	TRDJ1	TGTGCCTGTGACACCTCCTGGGGATGGGGAAACACCGATAAACTCATCTTT	CACDTSWGWGNTDKLIF
TRDV2	TRDD3	large	TRDJ1	TGTGCCTGTGACACGTTGTTGGGGGATACGTACACCGATAAACTCATCTTT	CACDTLLGDTYTDKLIF